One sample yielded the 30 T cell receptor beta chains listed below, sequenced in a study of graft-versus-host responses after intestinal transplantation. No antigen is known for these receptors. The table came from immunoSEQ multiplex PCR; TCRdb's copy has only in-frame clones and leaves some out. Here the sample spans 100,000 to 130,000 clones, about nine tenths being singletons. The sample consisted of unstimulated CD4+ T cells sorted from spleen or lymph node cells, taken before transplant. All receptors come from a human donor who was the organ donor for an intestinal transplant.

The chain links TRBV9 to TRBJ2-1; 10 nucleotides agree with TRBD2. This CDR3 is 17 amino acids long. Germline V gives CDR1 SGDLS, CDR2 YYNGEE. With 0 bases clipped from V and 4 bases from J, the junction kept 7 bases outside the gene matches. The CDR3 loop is CASSVARSGRGYNEQFF. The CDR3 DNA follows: TGTGCCAGCAGCGTAGCTAGGAGCGGGAGGGGGTACAATGAGCAGTTCTTC.

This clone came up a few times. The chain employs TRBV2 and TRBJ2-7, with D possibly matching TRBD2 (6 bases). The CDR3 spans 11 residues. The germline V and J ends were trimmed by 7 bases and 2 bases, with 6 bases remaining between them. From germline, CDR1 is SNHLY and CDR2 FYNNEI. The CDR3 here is CASIAAYEQYF. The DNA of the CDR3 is TGTGCCAGCATAGCGGCCTACGAGCAGTACTTC.

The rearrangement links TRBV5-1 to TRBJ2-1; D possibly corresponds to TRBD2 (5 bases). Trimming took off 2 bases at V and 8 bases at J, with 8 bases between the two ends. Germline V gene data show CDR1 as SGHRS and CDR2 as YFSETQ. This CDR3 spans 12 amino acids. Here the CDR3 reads CASSFVGDEQFF. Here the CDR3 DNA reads TGCGCCAGCAGCTTTGTCGGGGATGAGCAGTTCTTC.

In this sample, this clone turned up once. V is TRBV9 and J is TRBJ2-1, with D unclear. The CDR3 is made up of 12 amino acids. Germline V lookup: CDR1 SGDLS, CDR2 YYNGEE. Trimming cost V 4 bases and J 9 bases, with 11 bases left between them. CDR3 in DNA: TGTGCCAGCAGCTCCCCTTCGGTTGAGCAGTTCTTC. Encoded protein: CASSSPSVEQFF.

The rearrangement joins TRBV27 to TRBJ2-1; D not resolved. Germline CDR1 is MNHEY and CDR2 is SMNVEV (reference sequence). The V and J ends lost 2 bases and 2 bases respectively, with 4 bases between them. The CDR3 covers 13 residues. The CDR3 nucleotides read TGTGCCAGCAGTTTAACTCCCTACAATGAGCAGTTCTTC. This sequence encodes CASSLTPYNEQFF.

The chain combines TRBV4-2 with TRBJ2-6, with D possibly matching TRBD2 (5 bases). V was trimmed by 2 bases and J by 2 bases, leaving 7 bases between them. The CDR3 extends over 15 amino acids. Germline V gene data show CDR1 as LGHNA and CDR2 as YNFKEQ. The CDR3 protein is CASSQQAAGANVLTF. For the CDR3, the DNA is TGTGCCAGCAGCCAACAAGCGGCTGGGGCCAACGTCCTGACTTTC.

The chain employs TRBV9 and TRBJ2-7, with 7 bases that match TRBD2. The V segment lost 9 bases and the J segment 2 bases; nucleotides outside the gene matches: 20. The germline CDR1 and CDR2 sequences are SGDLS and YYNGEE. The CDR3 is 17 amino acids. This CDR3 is CAISCRGVKPQPYEQYF. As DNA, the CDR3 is TGTGCCATATCCTGTCGGGGGGTGAAACCACAACCCTACGAGCAGTACTTC.

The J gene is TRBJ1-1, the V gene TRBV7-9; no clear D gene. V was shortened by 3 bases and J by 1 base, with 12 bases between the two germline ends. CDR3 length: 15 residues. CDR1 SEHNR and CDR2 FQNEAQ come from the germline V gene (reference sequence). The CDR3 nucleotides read TGTGCCAGCAGCTTTAGAAATCAGGAGAACACTGAAGCTTTCTTT. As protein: CASSFRNQENTEAFF.

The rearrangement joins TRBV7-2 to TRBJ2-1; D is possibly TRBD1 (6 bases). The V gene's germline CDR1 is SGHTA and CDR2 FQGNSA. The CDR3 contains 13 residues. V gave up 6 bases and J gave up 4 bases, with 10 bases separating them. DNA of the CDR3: TGTGCCAGCAGTTTACAGGGATACAATGAGCAGTTCTTC. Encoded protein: CASSLQGYNEQFF.

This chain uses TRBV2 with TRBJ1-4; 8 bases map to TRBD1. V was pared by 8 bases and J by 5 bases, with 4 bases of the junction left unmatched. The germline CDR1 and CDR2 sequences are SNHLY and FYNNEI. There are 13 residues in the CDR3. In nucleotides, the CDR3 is TGTGCCAGCGAACAGGGGGAAAATGAAAAACTGTTTTTT. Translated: CASEQGENEKLFF.

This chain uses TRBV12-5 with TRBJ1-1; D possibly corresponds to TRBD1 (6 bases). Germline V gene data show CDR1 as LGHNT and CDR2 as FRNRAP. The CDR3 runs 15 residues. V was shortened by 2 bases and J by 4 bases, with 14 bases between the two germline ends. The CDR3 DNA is TGTGCTAGTGGTTTGATGACAGGCGTTATCACTGAAGCTTTCTTT. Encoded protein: CASGLMTGVITEAFF.

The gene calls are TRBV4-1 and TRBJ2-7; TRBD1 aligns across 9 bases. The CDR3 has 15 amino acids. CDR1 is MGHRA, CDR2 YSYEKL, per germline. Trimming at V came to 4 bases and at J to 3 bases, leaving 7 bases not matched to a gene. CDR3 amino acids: CASSPGQGPSYEQYF. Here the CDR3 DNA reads TGCGCCAGCAGCCCCGGACAGGGGCCGAGCTACGAGCAGTACTTC.

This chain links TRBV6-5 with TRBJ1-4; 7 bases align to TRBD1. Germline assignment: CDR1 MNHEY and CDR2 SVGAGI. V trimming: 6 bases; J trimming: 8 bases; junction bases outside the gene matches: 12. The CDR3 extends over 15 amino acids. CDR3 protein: CASREQQGLYEKLFF. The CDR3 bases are TGTGCCAGCAGGGAGCAACAGGGGCTGTACGAAAAACTGTTTTTT.

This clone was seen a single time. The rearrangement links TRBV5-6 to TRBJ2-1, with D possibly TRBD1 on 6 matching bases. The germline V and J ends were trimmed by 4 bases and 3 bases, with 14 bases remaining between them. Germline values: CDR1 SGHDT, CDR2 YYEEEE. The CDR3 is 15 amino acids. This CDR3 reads CASSVQGQIYNEQFF. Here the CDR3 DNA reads TGTGCCAGCAGCGTCCAAGGACAGATCTACAATGAGCAGTTCTTC. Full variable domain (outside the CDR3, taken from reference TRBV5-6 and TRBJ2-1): DAGVTQSPTHLIKTRGQQVTLRCSPKSGHDTVSWYQQALGQGPQFIFQYYEEEERQRGNFPDRFSGHQFPNYSSELNVNALLLGDSALYLCASSVQGQIYNEQFFGPGTRLTVL.

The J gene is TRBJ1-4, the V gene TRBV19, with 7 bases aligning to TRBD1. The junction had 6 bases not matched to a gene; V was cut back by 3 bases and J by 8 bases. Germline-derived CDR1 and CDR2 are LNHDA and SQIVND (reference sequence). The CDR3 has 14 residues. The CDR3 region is CASSMGQTREKLFF. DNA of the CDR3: TGTGCCAGTAGTATGGGACAGACTAGGGAAAAACTGTTTTTT. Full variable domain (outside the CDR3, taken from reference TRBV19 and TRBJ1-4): DGGITQSPKYLFRKEGQNVTLSCEQNLNHDAMYWYRQDPGQGLRLIYYSQIVNDFQKGDIAEGYSVSREKKESFPLTVTSAQKNPTAFYLCASSMGQTREKLFFGSGTQLSVL.

For the CDR3, the DNA is TGTGCCAGCAGCCCACGCGGGGTCCTAAACAATGAGCAGTTCTTC. Its protein product is CASSPRGVLNNEQFF. The rearrangement joins TRBV5-4 to TRBJ2-1; a weak D match, TRBD2 (6 bases). Germline lookup yields CDR1 SGHNT and CDR2 YYREEE (reference sequence). This CDR3 contains 15 residues. V gave up 4 bases and J gave up 5 bases, with 16 bases separating them.

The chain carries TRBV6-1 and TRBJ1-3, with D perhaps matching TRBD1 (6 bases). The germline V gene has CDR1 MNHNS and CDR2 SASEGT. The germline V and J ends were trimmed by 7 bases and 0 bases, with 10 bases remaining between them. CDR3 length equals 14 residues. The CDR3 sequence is CASIQGYSGNTIYF. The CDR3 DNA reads TGTGCCAGCATACAGGGTTACTCTGGAAACACCATATATTTT.

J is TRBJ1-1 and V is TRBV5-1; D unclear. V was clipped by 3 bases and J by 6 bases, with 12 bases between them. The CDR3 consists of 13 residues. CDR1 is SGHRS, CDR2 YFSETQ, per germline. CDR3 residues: CASSSLFLAEAFF. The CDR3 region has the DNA TGCGCCAGCAGCTCCCTTTTTTTGGCTGAAGCTTTCTTT.

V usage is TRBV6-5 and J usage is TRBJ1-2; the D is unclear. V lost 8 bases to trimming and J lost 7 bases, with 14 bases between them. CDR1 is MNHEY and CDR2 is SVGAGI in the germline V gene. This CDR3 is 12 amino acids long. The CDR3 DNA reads TGTGCCAGCGCATGGGAACGAACTGGCTACACCTTC. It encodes CASAWERTGYTF.

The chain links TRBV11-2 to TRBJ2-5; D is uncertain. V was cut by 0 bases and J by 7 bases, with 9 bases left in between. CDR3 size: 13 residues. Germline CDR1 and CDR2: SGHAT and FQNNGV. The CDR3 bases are TGTGCCAGCAGCTTAGAAGTTTTGCGGACCCAGTACTTC. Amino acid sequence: CASSLEVLRTQYF.

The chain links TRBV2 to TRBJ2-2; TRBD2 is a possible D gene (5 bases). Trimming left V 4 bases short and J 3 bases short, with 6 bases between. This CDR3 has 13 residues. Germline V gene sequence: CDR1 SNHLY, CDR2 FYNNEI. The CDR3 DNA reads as TGTGCCAGCAGTGGACTATACACCGGGGAGCTGTTTTTT. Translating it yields CASSGLYTGELFF.

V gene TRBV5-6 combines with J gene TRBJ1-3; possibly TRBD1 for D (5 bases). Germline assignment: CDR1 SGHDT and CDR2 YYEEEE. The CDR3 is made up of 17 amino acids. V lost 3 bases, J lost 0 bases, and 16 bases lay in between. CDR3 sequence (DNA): TGTGCCAGCAGCTCGACCCCAGCAGGGAGCTCTGGAAACACCATATATTTT. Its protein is CASSSTPAGSSGNTIYF.

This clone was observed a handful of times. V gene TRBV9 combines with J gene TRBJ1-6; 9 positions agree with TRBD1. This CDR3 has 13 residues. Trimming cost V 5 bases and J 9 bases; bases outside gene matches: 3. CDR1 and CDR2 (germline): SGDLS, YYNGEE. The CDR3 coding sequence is TGTGCCAGCAGTGGGACAGGGACTTCACCCCTCCACTTT. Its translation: CASSGTGTSPLHF. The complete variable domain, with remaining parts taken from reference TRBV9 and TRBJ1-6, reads DSGVTQTPKHLITATGQRVTLRCSPRSGDLSVYWYQQSLDQGLQFLIQYYNGEERAKGNILERFSAQQFPDLHSELNLSSLELGDSALYFCASSGTGTSPLHFGNGTRLTVT.

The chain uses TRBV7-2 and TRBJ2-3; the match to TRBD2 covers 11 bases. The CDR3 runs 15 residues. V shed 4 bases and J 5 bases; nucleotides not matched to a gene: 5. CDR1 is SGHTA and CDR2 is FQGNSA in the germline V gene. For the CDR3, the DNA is TGTGCCAGCAGCTCATATAGCGGGGGGGGAGATACGCAGTATTTT. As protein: CASSSYSGGGDTQYF.

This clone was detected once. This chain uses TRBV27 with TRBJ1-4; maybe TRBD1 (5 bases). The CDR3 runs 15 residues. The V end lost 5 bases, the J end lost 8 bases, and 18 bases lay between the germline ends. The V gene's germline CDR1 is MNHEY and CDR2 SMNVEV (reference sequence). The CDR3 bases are TGTGCCAGCAGTGGGGCAGAGGCCTTGGGGGAAAAACTGTTTTTT. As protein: CASSGAEALGEKLFF.

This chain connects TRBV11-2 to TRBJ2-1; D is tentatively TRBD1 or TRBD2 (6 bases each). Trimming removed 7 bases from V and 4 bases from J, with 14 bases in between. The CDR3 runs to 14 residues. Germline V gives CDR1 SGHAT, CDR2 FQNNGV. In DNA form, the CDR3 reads TGTGCCAGCAAACGAGGAGGGGGGTACAATGAGCAGTTCTTC. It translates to CASKRGGGYNEQFF.

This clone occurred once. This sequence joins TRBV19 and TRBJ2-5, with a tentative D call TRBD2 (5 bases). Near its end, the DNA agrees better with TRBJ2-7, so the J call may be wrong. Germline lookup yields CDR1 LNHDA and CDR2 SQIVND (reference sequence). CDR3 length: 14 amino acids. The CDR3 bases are TGTGCCAGTAGTAGAGGAGGCAGCTCCTACGAGCAGTACTTC. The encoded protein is CASSRGGSSYEQYF.

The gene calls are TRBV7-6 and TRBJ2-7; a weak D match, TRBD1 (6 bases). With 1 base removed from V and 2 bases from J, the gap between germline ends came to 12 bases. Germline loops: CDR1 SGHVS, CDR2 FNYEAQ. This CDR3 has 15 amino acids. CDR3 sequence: CASSLEAGQTYEQYF. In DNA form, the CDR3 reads TGTGCCAGCAGCTTAGAAGCCGGACAGACCTACGAGCAGTACTTC.

CDR3 sequence reads: CASTKGTGGPYEQFF. Written as DNA, the CDR3 is TGTGCCAGTACCAAAGGGACAGGGGGGCCGTATGAGCAGTTCTTC. The chain employs TRBV19 and TRBJ2-1, with TRBD1 matching over 11 bases. The CDR3 sequence is 15 residues long. The junction had 10 bases not matched to a gene; V was cut back by 7 bases and J by 8 bases. The germline V gene has CDR1 LNHDA and CDR2 SQIVND (reference sequence).

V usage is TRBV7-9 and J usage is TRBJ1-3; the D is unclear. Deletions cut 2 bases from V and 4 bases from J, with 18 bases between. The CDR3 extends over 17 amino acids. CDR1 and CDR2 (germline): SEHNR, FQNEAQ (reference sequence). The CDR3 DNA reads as TGTGCCAGCAGCTTAAGGTCAGGTGGATCTCTGGGAAACACCATATATTTT. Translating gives CASSLRSGGSLGNTIYF.